Each of the 12 T cell receptor beta chains below was sequenced from the same sample in a study of T cells after yellow fever vaccination. TCRdb fed the 5' RACE reads into MiXCR, producing one record per CDR3 protein. The data hold hundreds of thousands of distinct CDR3 sequences, with 9% to 15% observed a single time. Sample: PBMCs, taken on the day of the yellow fever booster vaccination. The source of these receptors is a man aged 25 to 40 who received the YFV17D yellow fever vaccine.

Only a few counts were recorded for this clonotype. The chain has TRBV3-1 and TRBJ2-7; 7 bases align to TRBD2. Germline V CDR1 and CDR2: LGHDT, YNNKEL (reference sequence). J lost 0 bases, V lost 7 bases, and 6 bases had no gene match. The CDR3 has 14 amino acids. The CDR3 DNA sequence: TGTGCCAGCACCCGTTCTAGCGGCTCCTACGAGCAGTACTTC. As protein: CASTRSSGSYEQYF.

The chain joins TRBV7-2 to TRBJ1-2, with D unresolved. The CDR3 has 13 residues. V lost 4 bases and J lost 3, with 9 bases in between. Germline CDR1 reads SGHTA; CDR2 reads FQGNSA. The CDR3 protein is CASSSQRDYGYTF. CDR3 DNA sequence: TGTGCCAGCAGCTCACAGAGGGACTATGGCTACACCTTC.

This clonotype was recorded a few times. The chain joins TRBV5-1 to TRBJ2-4; TRBD1 matches 8 bases. Germline lookup yields CDR1 SGHRS and CDR2 YFSETQ. The CDR3 spans 15 residues. J lost 3 bases, V lost 0 bases, and 2 bases had no gene match. The CDR3 region has the DNA TGCGCCAGCAGCTTGGAAACAGGGGGCAAAAACATTCAGTACTTC. It encodes CASSLETGGKNIQYF.

This clonotype was counted between two and nine times. DNA for the CDR3: TGTGCCAGCAGCCAGTCAGGGGCGCGTGAAGCTTTCTTT. Protein sequence: CASSQSGAREAFF. The chain has TRBV14 and TRBJ1-1, with D possibly TRBD1 on 6 matching bases. The germline CDR1 and CDR2 sequences are SGHDN and FVKESK. V shed 3 bases and J shed 7 bases, with 12 bases lying between them. This CDR3 is built from 13 residues.

This clonotype was observed many times. The chain couples TRBV20-1 to TRBJ2-7; D may correspond to TRBD1 or TRBD2 (5 bases each). This CDR3 spans 13 amino acids. The V gene's germline CDR1 is DFQATT and CDR2 SNEGSKA (reference sequence). The germline V and J ends were trimmed by 4 bases and 2 bases, with 12 bases remaining between them. Written as DNA, the CDR3 is TGCAGTGCTAAGGGGAGCATGACCTACGAGCAGTACTTC. It is translated as CSAKGSMTYEQYF.

This clonotype showed up just a few times. The chain recombines TRBV6-1 with TRBJ2-2; the D gene is possibly TRBD2 (6 bases). Trimming took 7 bases from V and 6 from J, leaving 21 bases between them. The CDR3 runs 16 residues. In germline, CDR1 is MNHNS, CDR2 SASEGT. CDR3 coding DNA: TGTGCCAGCATCACCGGTGGGGGGAAGGTCCCCGGGGAGCTGTTTTTT. This codes for CASITGGGKVPGELFF.

The chain recombines TRBV29-1 with TRBJ2-5; possible D gene TRBD2, 7 bases. The CDR3 has 13 amino acids. The ends were cut back, 3 bases at V and 5 bases at J, with 13 bases in the middle. Germline V CDR1 and CDR2: SQVTM, ANQGSEA. The CDR3 loop is CSVEAGARETQYF. CDR3 DNA sequence: TGCAGCGTTGAGGCGGGGGCCAGGGAGACCCAGTACTTC.

This clonotype appeared many times. The V gene is TRBV7-8, the J gene TRBJ2-7; D possibly corresponds to TRBD2 (5 bases). The V gene lost 5 bases and the J gene lost 2 bases, with 16 bases spanning the gap. This CDR3 region has 15 residues. Germline-derived CDR1 and CDR2 are SGHVS and FQNEAQ. CDR3 in amino acids: CASSPRDTTTYEQYF. In nucleotides, the CDR3 is TGTGCCAGCAGCCCACGGGATACTACTACCTACGAGCAGTACTTC.

The rearrangement links TRBV5-4 to TRBJ1-4; 8 positions agree with TRBD1. Germline lookup yields CDR1 SGHNT and CDR2 YYREEE (reference sequence). The CDR3 totals 14 residues. Unmatched junction bases numbered 7, after V lost 4 bases and J lost 8 bases. The CDR3 protein is CASSPGQEKEKLFF. In DNA, the CDR3 is TGTGCCAGCAGCCCGGGACAGGAGAAAGAAAAACTGTTTTTT.

This clonotype was detected ten times or more. The chain couples TRBV2 to TRBJ2-1; D call uncertain. Germline lookup yields CDR1 SNHLY and CDR2 FYNNEI. The CDR3 consists of 13 residues. Trimming pared 4 bases from V and 5 bases from J, leaving 9 bases between. CDR3: CASSVGKDNEQFF. The CDR3 DNA reads as TGTGCCAGCAGTGTGGGGAAAGACAATGAGCAGTTCTTC. Looking up the rest from reference TRBV2 and TRBJ2-1 gives the full variable domain: EPEVTQTPSHQVTQMGQEVILRCVPISNHLYFYWYRQILGQKVEFLVSFYNNEISEKSEIFDDQFSVERPDGSNFTLKIRSTKLEDSAMYFCASSVGKDNEQFFGPGTRLTVL.

This chain connects TRBV7-6 to TRBJ2-3; TRBD2 matches at 15 bases. The CDR3 sequence is 17 residues long. The germline V gene has CDR1 SGHVS and CDR2 FNYEAQ. J gave up 5 bases and V 3 bases, and 6 bases lay outside the gene matches. Here the CDR3 reads CASSFGLAGGPKDTQYF. In DNA form, the CDR3 reads TGTGCCAGCAGCTTCGGACTAGCGGGAGGGCCAAAAGATACGCAGTATTTT.

The V call is TRBV20-1, the J call TRBJ2-1, with D perhaps TRBD1 (6 bases). V shed 7 bases and J shed 0 bases, with 16 bases lying between them. Germline V gives CDR1 DFQATT, CDR2 SNEGSKA (reference sequence). CDR3 size: 15 residues. The CDR3 bases are TGCAGTGTTGGGATGCAGGGGAGCTCCTACAATGAGCAGTTCTTC. It codes for CSVGMQGSSYNEQFF.